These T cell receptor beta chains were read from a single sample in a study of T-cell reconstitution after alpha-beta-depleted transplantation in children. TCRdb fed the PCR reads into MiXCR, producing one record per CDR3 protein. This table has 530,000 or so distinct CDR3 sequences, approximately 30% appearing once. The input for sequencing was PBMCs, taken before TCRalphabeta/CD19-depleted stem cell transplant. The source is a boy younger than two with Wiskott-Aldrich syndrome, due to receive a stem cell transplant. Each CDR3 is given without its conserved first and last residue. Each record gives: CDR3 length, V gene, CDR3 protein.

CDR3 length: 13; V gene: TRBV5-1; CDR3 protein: ASSLGTSGTNEQF
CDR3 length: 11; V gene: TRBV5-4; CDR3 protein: ASSLAPGSEQY
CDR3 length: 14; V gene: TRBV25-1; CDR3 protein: ASSGGGTDLINEQF
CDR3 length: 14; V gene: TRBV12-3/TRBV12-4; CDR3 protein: ASTTELAGGTGELF
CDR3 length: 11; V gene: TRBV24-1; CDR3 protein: ATSDRDQETQY
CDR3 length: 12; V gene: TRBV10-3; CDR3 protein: AISESVSYNEQF
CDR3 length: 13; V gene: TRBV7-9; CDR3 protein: ASSLIGTGTEKLF
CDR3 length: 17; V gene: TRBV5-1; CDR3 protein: ASRKLAGGLGSGANVLT
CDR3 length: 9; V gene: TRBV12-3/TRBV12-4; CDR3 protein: AAGGADTQY
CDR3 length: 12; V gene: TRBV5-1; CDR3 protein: ASRLTGISDTQY
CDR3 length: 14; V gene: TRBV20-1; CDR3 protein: SAVRGIAGAYNEQF